This T cell receptor beta chain derives from a study of T cell responses to AZD1222 COVID-19 vaccine. About the research overall: Whether given at about 4 or about 12 weeks, second doses were pooled.

This CDR3 has 13 residues. Trimming took off 1 base at V and 7 bases at J, with 10 bases between the two ends. Germline-derived CDR1 and CDR2 are LNHDA and SQIVND (reference sequence). Profiled with immunoSEQ multiplex PCR; TCRdb holds only in-frame clones, not every one. The table lists around 200,000 clones, approximately 93% of them singletons. The sample in question was peripheral blood, obtained on day 0 of AZD1222 vaccination. This chain uses TRBV19 with TRBJ1-1, with D perhaps matching TRBD1 (6 bases). This clonotype originated in an adult in good health. The CDR3 spells CASSIVVRGEAFF. The CDR3, as DNA: TGTGCCAGTAGTATAGTGGTCAGGGGTGAAGCTTTCTTT.